The clone carrying this TCR beta chain was counted between two and nine times. This specimen belongs to a study of blood T cell repertoires in COVID-19. Study-wide background: From T cells, B-cell-depleted T cells, or PBMCs came the material, which was cDNA or gDNA.

Only in-frame clones appear in the TCRdb table, and some are missing; sequencing was by immunoSEQ multiplex PCR. This table has under 300,000 clones, 70% to 90% appearing once. Germline loops: CDR1 DFQATT, CDR2 SNEGSKA (reference sequence). This CDR3 region has 14 residues. V was pared by 3 bases and J by 8 bases, with 16 bases between. The J gene is TRBJ1-4, the V gene TRBV20-1; unclear D gene. The clonotype originates from a man aged 25 to 40 who had recovered from COVID-19. The sample was peripheral blood. CDR3 sequence (DNA): TGCAGTGCTAGTCTCCCGGGAGTAGGCGAAAAACTGTTTTTT. This sequence encodes CSASLPGVGEKLFF.